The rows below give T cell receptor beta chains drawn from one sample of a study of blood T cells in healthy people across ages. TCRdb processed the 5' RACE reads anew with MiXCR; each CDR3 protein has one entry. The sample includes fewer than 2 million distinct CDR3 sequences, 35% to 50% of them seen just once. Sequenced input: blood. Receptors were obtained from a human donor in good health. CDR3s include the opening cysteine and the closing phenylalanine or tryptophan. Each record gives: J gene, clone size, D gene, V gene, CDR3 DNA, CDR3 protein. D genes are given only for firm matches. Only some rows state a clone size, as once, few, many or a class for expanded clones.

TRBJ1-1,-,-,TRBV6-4,TGTGCCGGAGGGGTTGGGAACACTGAAGCTTTCTTT,CAGGVGNTEAFF
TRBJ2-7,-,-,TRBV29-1,TGCAGCGTTGATACAGGAACCTACGAGCAGTACTTC,CSVDTGTYEQYF
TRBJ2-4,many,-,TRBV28,TGTGCCAGCAGTTCAGGAGGGGTGGACATTCAGTACTTC,CASSSGGVDIQYF
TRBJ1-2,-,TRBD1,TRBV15,TGTGCCACCAGCAGGCGACGGACAGGTGATTTCTATGGCTACACCTTC,CATSRRRTGDFYGYTF
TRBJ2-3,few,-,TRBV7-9,TGTGCCAGCAGCTTAGGGGGCGTGAGGGATACGCAGTATTTT,CASSLGGVRDTQYF
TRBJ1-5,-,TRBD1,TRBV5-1,TGCGCCGGTAAGCTGACAGGGGAATATAGCAATCAGCCCCAGCATTTT,CAGKLTGEYSNQPQHF
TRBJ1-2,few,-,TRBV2,TGTGCCAGCAGTGAACAGGCAGGGTTCTATGGCTACACCTTC,CASSEQAGFYGYTF
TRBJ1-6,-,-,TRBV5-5,TGTGCCACGGGGGATGATACTTCACCCCTCCACTTT,CATGDDTSPLHF
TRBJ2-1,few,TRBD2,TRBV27,TGTGCCAGCCCGCCGGGACTAGCGGACTACAATGAGCAGTTCTTC,CASPPGLADYNEQFF
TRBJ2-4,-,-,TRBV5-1,TGCGCCAGCAGCTTGGACCAGGGCGACATTCAGTACTTC,CASSLDQGDIQYF
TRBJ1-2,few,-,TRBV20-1,TGCAGTGCTAGAGATACGGGTACCTATGGCTACACCTTC,CSARDTGTYGYTF
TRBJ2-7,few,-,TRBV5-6,TGTGCCAGCAGCTTCTTGAACCAGGGAATCGCCTACGAGCAGTACTTC,CASSFLNQGIAYEQYF
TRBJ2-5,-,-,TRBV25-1,TGTGCCAGCAGTGAGCAGACAGAGGAAGAGACCCAGTACTTC,CASSEQTEEETQYF
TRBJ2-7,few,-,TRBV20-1,TGCAGTGCGGCTAGTAAGTCCTACGAGCAGTACTTC,CSAASKSYEQYF
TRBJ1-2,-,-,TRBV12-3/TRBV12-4,TGTGCCAGCAGTACTAGGACTGTCCGGGGTGGCTACACCTTC,CASSTRTVRGGYTF
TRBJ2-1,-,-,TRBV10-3,TGTGCCATCAGTGAGCCCGAGGGAGAAAACATTCAGTTCTTC,CAISEPEGENIQFF
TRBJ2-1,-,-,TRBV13,TGTGCCAGCAGCCCGCGGGTGCGGACCTACAATGAGCAGTTCTTC,CASSPRVRTYNEQFF
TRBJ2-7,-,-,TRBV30,TGTGCCTGGAGTGTAGGGTTCTCGACGACTTACGAGCAGTACTTC,CAWSVGFSTTYEQYF
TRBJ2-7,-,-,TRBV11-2,TGTGCCAGCAGCTTTGACGGGGGTGGGTTCGAGCAGTACTTC,CASSFDGGGFEQYF
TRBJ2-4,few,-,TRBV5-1,TGCGCCAGCAGCTTAAGGGGATATGGAAACATTCAGTACTTC,CASSLRGYGNIQYF
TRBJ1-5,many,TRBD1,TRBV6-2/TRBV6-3,TGTGCCAGCAGTTGGGGACAGGGGAATCAGCCCCAGCATTTT,CASSWGQGNQPQHF
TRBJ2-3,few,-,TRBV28,TGTGCCAGCAGAGCGACTAGCACAGATACGCAGTATTTT,CASRATSTDTQYF
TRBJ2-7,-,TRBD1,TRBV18,TGTGCCAGCTCACAGTTTGCCGGGACAGGAGACTACGAGCAGTACTTC,CASSQFAGTGDYEQYF
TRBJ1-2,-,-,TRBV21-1,TGTGCCAGCAGCAAAGCCCCAGGGGCTCGAGGCTACACCTTC,CASSKAPGARGYTF
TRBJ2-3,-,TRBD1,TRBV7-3,TGTGCCAGCAGCTTAATGTCGGGGACAGGCACAGATACGCAGTATTTT,CASSLMSGTGTDTQYF
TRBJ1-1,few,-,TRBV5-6,TGTGCCAGCAGCGTTATGCGGAACACTGAAGCTTTCTTT,CASSVMRNTEAFF
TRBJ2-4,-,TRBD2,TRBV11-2,TGTGCCAGCAGCCCCGGGGTATTCGGGGGGGCCATGGCTTGGGCCAAAAACATTCAGTACTTC,CASSPGVFGGAMAWAKNIQYF
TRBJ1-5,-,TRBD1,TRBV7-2,TGTGCCAGCAGCACGGGACAGGGGGTTAGCAATCAGCCCCAGCATTTT,CASSTGQGVSNQPQHF
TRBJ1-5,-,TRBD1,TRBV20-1,TGCAGTGCTAGACAGGGGGCGGATCATCAGCCCCAGCATTTT,CSARQGADHQPQHF
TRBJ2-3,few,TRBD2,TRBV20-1,TGCAGTGCTAGAAGGCTAGCGGGGGGGCCAGATACGCAGTATTTT,CSARRLAGGPDTQYF
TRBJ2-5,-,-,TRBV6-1,TGTGCCAGCAGTGATGCCTCCGCGGGGCGTGATGAGCAGTACTTC,CASSDASAGRDEQYF
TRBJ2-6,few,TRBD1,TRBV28,TGTGCCAGCAGACCCTTGGACAGGAGTTCTGGGGCCAACGTCCTGACTTTC,CASRPLDRSSGANVLTF